This TCR beta chain was sequenced during a study of shared T cell receptors in the human thymus. The repertoire was sequenced with immunoSEQ multiplex PCR; TCRdb's copy has only in-frame clones and lacks some. This sample yields some 700,000 clones, of which around 89% are seen a single time; 0.0095% to 0.012% belongs to the top ten. The CDR3 covers 16 residues. Germline-derived CDR1 and CDR2 are MGHDK and SYGVNS. Losses at the gene ends were 7 bases for V and 0 bases for J; bases not matched to a gene: 9. These data also formed part of another study, on human thymus T cells.

The clonotype was recovered from a boy under two years old with a congenital heart defect. This sequence joins TRBV25-1 and TRBJ2-3; 8 nucleotides line up with TRBD2. Sequenced sample: thymocytes. The CDR3 DNA sequence: TGTGCCAGCACCACCACCGGGAGGGCTAGCACAGATACGCAGTATTTT. This sequence encodes CASTTTGRASTDTQYF.